Below, 18 T cell receptor beta chains from the same sample are listed, as sequenced in a study of T cell responses to AZD1222 COVID-19 vaccine. Data came from immunoSEQ multiplex PCR; TCRdb stores just in-frame clones and leaves some out. The repertoire holds roughly 80,000 clones, roughly 88% seen once, with roughly 4.5% in the top ten. The specimen comprised peripheral blood, sampled on day 0 of MenACWY control vaccination. Receptor source: an adult in good health.

The V gene is TRBV7-2, the J gene TRBJ2-7; no clear D. Germline CDR1 and CDR2: SGHTA and FQGNSA. Trimming removed 5 bases from V and 5 bases from J, with 16 bases in between. The CDR3 spans 14 residues. CDR3 bases: TGTGCCAGCAGCCCATCGGGTCCTTCAGACGAGCAGTACTTC. This translates into CASSPSGPSDEQYF. Combining the CDR3 with reference TRBV7-2 and TRBJ2-7 gives the whole variable domain GAGVSQSPSNKVTEKGKDVELRCDPISGHTALYWYRQSLGQGLEFLIYFQGNSAPDKSGLPSDRFSAERTGGSVSTLTIQRTQQEDSAVYLCASSPSGPSDEQYFGPGTRLTVT.

The CDR3 coding sequence is TGTGCCAGCACCATGACAGGGCCCACTGAAGCTTTCTTT. It codes for CASTMTGPTEAFF. The gene calls are TRBV7-9 and TRBJ1-1, with TRBD1 identical over 7 bases. There are 13 residues in the CDR3. V was pared by 7 bases and J by 4 bases, with 6 bases of the junction left unmatched. Germline CDR1 and CDR2: SEHNR and FQNEAQ (reference sequence).

The rearrangement links TRBV7-2 to TRBJ2-3; 10 bases align to TRBD2. The CDR3 extends over 16 amino acids. The junction had 8 bases not matched to a gene; V was cut back by 1 base and J by 7 bases. Germline-derived CDR1 and CDR2 are SGHTA and FQGNSA. The CDR3 region has the DNA TGTGCCAGCAGCTTAGTCCTAGCGGGAGATAAGTATACGCAGTATTTT. Translated, it gives CASSLVLAGDKYTQYF.

The chain couples TRBV27 to TRBJ2-6; unclear D gene. The germline V gene encodes CDR1 MNHEY and CDR2 SMNVEV (reference sequence). There are 13 residues in the CDR3. V was cut by 3 bases and J by 0 bases, with 0 bases left in between. Here the CDR3 DNA reads TGTGCCAGCAGTTTCTCTGGGGCCAACGTCCTGACTTTC. This encodes CASSFSGANVLTF.

This clone appeared once. The gene calls are TRBV19 and TRBJ2-7; D is possibly TRBD2 (5 bases). Between the trimmed V and J ends, which lost 3 bases and 2 bases, there was a span of 17 bases. Germline V CDR1 and CDR2: LNHDA, SQIVND (reference sequence). The CDR3 extends over 16 amino acids. The CDR3 sequence: CASSIYTGIRAYEQYF. The CDR3, as DNA: TGTGCCAGTAGTATCTACACCGGGATAAGGGCCTACGAGCAGTACTTC.

This clone has just one count. The rearrangement uses TRBV6-5 and TRBJ1-1; D is ambiguous. V gave up 6 bases and J gave up 5 bases, with 10 bases separating them. Germline loops: CDR1 MNHEY, CDR2 SVGAGI. The CDR3 sequence is 12 residues long. The CDR3 protein is CASSGRGTEAFF. The CDR3, as DNA: TGTGCCAGCAGCGGGCGAGGGACTGAAGCTTTCTTT.

This sequence joins TRBV28 and TRBJ2-3, with a weak D call TRBD2 (6 bases). The CDR3 contains 15 residues. Germline assignment: CDR1 MDHEN and CDR2 SYDVKM. Trimming took off 3 bases at V and 7 bases at J, with 17 bases between the two ends. The CDR3, as DNA: TGTGCCAGCAGTTTTTACGGGGGAATTTATAATACGCAGTATTTT. As protein: CASSFYGGIYNTQYF.

This rearrangement joins TRBV7-2 to TRBJ2-5; 14 bases map to TRBD2. The germline V gene has CDR1 SGHTA and CDR2 FQGNSA. V gave up 4 bases and J gave up 2 bases; unmatched junction bases: 3. The CDR3 is made up of 16 amino acids. The CDR3 here is CASSSRLAGGQETQYF. The CDR3 DNA reads TGTGCCAGCAGCTCCCGACTAGCGGGAGGGCAAGAGACCCAGTACTTC.

The chain has TRBV19 and TRBJ1-5; D unclear. Trimming cost V 2 bases and J 9 bases, with 14 bases left between them. The germline CDR1 and CDR2 sequences are LNHDA and SQIVND (reference sequence). CDR3 length: 14 residues. In DNA form, the CDR3 reads TGTGCCAGTAGTATAATCGGCAGCCCTAGGCCCCAGCATTTT. Its protein product is CASSIIGSPRPQHF.

V and J are TRBV7-9 and TRBJ2-3, with 8 positions matching TRBD2. Germline V gene data show CDR1 as SEHNR and CDR2 as FQNEAQ (reference sequence). The CDR3 totals 15 residues. V trimming: 0 bases; J trimming: 5 bases; junction bases outside the gene matches: 4. The CDR3 DNA reads as TGTGCCAGCAGCTTAGCAGCGGGAGACGTAGATACGCAGTATTTT. Its protein is CASSLAAGDVDTQYF.

The J gene is TRBJ2-5, the V gene TRBV24-1; D not resolved. The CDR3 extends over 15 amino acids. Trimming pared 9 bases from V and 5 bases from J, leaving 21 bases between. CDR1 is KGHDR, CDR2 SFDVKD, per germline. CDR3 residues: CATADSRSPGETQYF. CDR3 coding DNA: TGTGCCACCGCCGATTCCCGATCCCCTGGGGAGACCCAGTACTTC.

This clone was detected only once. J is TRBJ2-7 and V is TRBV27, with TRBD1 matching 8 bases. Germline V gives CDR1 MNHEY, CDR2 SMNVEV (reference sequence). Losses at the gene ends were 3 bases for V and 6 bases for J; bases not matched to a gene: 7. The CDR3 extends over 14 amino acids. CDR3 in amino acids: CASSLSDRGAEQYF. The CDR3 nucleotides are TGTGCCAGCAGTTTGTCCGACAGGGGAGCCGAGCAGTACTTC.

This sequence joins TRBV27 and TRBJ2-1, with 9 bases matching TRBD2. The trim removed 7 bases at V and 4 bases at J, leaving 8 bases unmatched. CDR1 is MNHEY and CDR2 is SMNVEV in the germline V gene (reference sequence). CDR3 length: 15 residues. Here the CDR3 reads CASTLGSGGYNEQFF. The CDR3 coding sequence is TGTGCCAGCACCCTAGGTAGCGGGGGATACAATGAGCAGTTCTTC.

J is TRBJ2-7 and V is TRBV21-1; TRBD2 reflects the table's D call only, with no check against the DNA. TRBV21-1 is marked as a pseudogene. There are 17 residues in the CDR3. The CDR3 sequence is CASSRETSGRALHEQYF. As DNA, the CDR3 is TGTGCCAGCAGCAGAGAGACTAGCGGGAGGGCCCTCCACGAGCAGTACTTC.

The rearrangement uses TRBV28 and TRBJ1-2, with TRBD1 as a possible D gene (5 bases). CDR3 length: 13 residues. The germline V and J ends were trimmed by 3 bases and 6 bases, with 11 bases remaining between them. The germline V gene encodes CDR1 MDHEN and CDR2 SYDVKM. The CDR3 sequence: CASSFVRVDGYTF. The CDR3 DNA reads TGTGCCAGCAGTTTCGTCAGGGTAGATGGCTACACCTTC.

The chain joins TRBV9 to TRBJ1-2, with a possible D match to TRBD1 (6 bases). Germline V CDR1 and CDR2: SGDLS, YYNGEE. With 4 bases removed from V and 2 bases from J, the gap between germline ends came to 12 bases. This CDR3 contains 14 residues. This CDR3 reads CASSPQGGNYGYTF. The CDR3 region has the DNA TGTGCCAGCAGCCCCCAAGGGGGGAACTATGGCTACACCTTC.

The chain is built from TRBV6-5 and TRBJ2-7, with TRBD1 matching 8 bases. CDR3 length: 15 residues. J lost 5 bases, V lost 0 bases, and 6 bases had no gene match. In germline, CDR1 is MNHEY, CDR2 SVGAGI. The CDR3 spells CASSYSGTGVNEQYF. The CDR3 DNA sequence: TGTGCCAGCAGTTACTCCGGGACAGGAGTTAACGAGCAGTACTTC.

The chain is built from TRBV29-1 and TRBJ1-1, with D uncertain. CDR1 is SQVTM, CDR2 ANQGSEA, per germline. The CDR3 runs to 11 residues. V shed 5 bases and J shed 1 base, with 5 bases lying between them. CDR3 sequence reads: CSVHRNTEAFF. In DNA form, the CDR3 reads TGCAGCGTTCATCGGAACACTGAAGCTTTCTTT. Using reference TRBV29-1 and TRBJ1-1 for the parts outside the CDR3, the full variable domain is SAVISQKPSRDICQRGTSLTIQCQVDSQVTMMFWYRQQPGQSLTLIATANQGSEATYESGFVIDKFPISRPNLTFSTLTVSNMSPEDSSIYLCSVHRNTEAFFGQGTRLTVV.